Listed below are T cell receptor beta chains from one sample, sequenced in a study of T-cell reconstitution after alpha-beta-depleted transplantation in children. A single record per CDR3 protein comes from TCRdb applying MiXCR to the PCR reads. The table records over 400,000 distinct CDR3 sequences, around two fifths of them present only once. The sequences come from PBMCs, collected before TCRalphabeta/CD19-depleted stem cell transplant. All receptors come from a girl aged 2 to 9 with aplastic anemia, due to receive a stem cell transplant. Both conserved end residues are part of each CDR3. The order of the fields is D gene, clone size, CDR3 length, V gene, J gene, CDR3 protein, CDR3 DNA. D genes are given only for firm matches. Where a row states a size, it is once, few, many or the class of an expanded clone; other rows omit it.

NA,few,19,TRBV21-1,TRBJ2-5,CASSRILYRRGHRVGTQYF,TGTGCCAGCAGCCGAATCCTATATCGTAGGGGACACCGTGTTGGGACCCAGTACTTC
TRBD2,few,16,TRBV5-1,TRBJ2-1,CASSLSGSGRNNEQFF,TGCGCCAGCAGCTTGTCTGGTAGCGGGAGGAACAATGAGCAGTTCTTC
NA,once,16,TRBV6-1,TRBJ1-1,CASSLFGGGVGTEAFF,TGTGCCAGCAGTCTCTTCGGCGGGGGCGTAGGTACTGAAGCTTTCTTT
TRBD1,many,18,TRBV15,TRBJ1-5,CATSRGRDRGISNQPQHF,TGTGCCACCAGCAGAGGCCGGGACAGGGGAATTAGCAATCAGCCCCAGCATTTT
NA,few,17,TRBV27,TRBJ1-6,CASSIHPRGGRDSPLHF,TGTGCCAGCAGTATCCACCCCAGGGGTGGGCGAGATTCACCCCTCCACTTT
TRBD2,NA,13,TRBV5-5,TRBJ2-4,CASSLSWGGIQYF,TGTGCCAGCAGCTTGTCTTGGGGGGGCATTCAGTACTTC
TRBD1,few,14,TRBV7-9,TRBJ2-3,CASSLQGAGDTQYF,TGTGCCAGCAGCTTACAGGGGGCGGGAGATACGCAGTATTTT
TRBD1,NA,15,TRBV20-1,TRBJ2-2,CSARQGVANTGELFF,TGCAGTGCTAGGCAGGGGGTCGCGAACACCGGGGAGCTGTTTTTT
NA,NA,13,TRBV5-1,TRBJ1-3,CASSFDTGNTIYF,TGCGCCAGCAGCTTCGATACTGGAAACACCATATATTTT
NA,NA,12,TRBV29-1,TRBJ2-1,CSVVGRNNEQFF,TGCAGCGTTGTAGGCAGGAACAATGAGCAGTTCTTC
NA,NA,15,TRBV28,TRBJ2-7,CASTFTGRASYEQYF,TGTGCCAGCACCTTTACAGGGCGCGCCTCCTACGAGCAGTACTTC
TRBD2,few,17,TRBV28,TRBJ2-7,CASSLKTSGTAPYEQYF,TGTGCCAGCAGTTTAAAGACTAGCGGAACCGCCCCCTACGAGCAGTACTTC
TRBD2,NA,14,TRBV7-2,TRBJ2-7,CASSLAGTSDEQYF,TGTGCCAGCAGCTTAGCAGGGACTAGCGACGAGCAGTACTTC
TRBD1,once,12,TRBV29-1,TRBJ2-2,CSVEGRGGELFF,TGCAGCGTTGAAGGCAGGGGGGGGGAGCTGTTTTTT
NA,many,14,TRBV12-3/TRBV12-4,TRBJ1-4,CASSLRELNEKLFF,TGTGCCAGCAGTTTGAGGGAGCTTAATGAAAAACTGTTTTTT
NA,few,16,TRBV7-9,TRBJ1-5,CASSSGRGYSNQPQHF,TGTGCCAGCAGCTCGGGGAGAGGATATAGCAATCAGCCCCAGCATTTT
TRBD1,NA,16,TRBV27,TRBJ2-2,CASSLGTGKRNGELFF,TGTGCCAGCAGTTTGGGGACAGGGAAACGAAACGGGGAGCTGTTTTTT
TRBD1,few,12,TRBV28,TRBJ1-4,CASDREGEKLFF,TGTGCCAGTGACAGGGAGGGGGAAAAACTGTTTTTT
TRBD1,many,15,TRBV6-1,TRBJ1-5,CASSPWTGQGQPQHF,TGTGCCAGCAGTCCGTGGACAGGGCAGGGTCAGCCCCAGCATTTT
NA,many,14,TRBV20-1,TRBJ1-6,CSARVGRGLSPLHF,TGCAGTGCTAGAGTAGGCAGGGGACTTTCACCCCTCCACTTT
TRBD2,many,16,TRBV4-3,TRBJ2-3,CASSPAVAGVPDTQYF,TGCGCCAGCAGCCCGGCGGTAGCGGGAGTCCCAGATACGCAGTATTTT
TRBD2,few,15,TRBV7-2,TRBJ2-1,CASSQISGSYNEQFF,TGTGCCAGCAGCCAGATTAGCGGGAGTTACAATGAGCAGTTCTTC
NA,NA,11,TRBV28,TRBJ1-5,CASSFSQPQHF,TGTGCCAGCAGTTTCTCTCAGCCCCAGCATTTT
TRBD2,NA,14,TRBV11-2,TRBJ2-7,CASSTGTSPTEQYF,TGTGCCAGCAGCACCGGGACTAGTCCCACCGAGCAGTACTTC
NA,few,15,TRBV28,TRBJ1-3,CASSGDPSSGNTIYF,TGTGCCAGCAGTGGGGACCCGTCCTCTGGAAACACCATATATTTT
NA,once,12,TRBV6-2/TRBV6-3,TRBJ2-7,CASSENAYEQYF,TGTGCCAGCAGCGAGAATGCCTACGAGCAGTACTTC
NA,NA,14,TRBV7-2,TRBJ2-3,CASSSTSLAATQYF,TGTGCCAGCAGCTCAACTAGCCTCGCAGCTACGCAGTATTTT
TRBD2,NA,15,TRBV11-2,TRBJ2-1,CASRRISGTYNEQFF,TGTGCCAGCAGACGGATTAGCGGGACCTACAATGAGCAGTTCTTC
NA,NA,11,TRBV7-3,TRBJ2-2,CAGGGPGELFF,TGTGCCGGGGGGGGGCCCGGGGAGCTGTTTTTT
TRBD1,many,15,TRBV28,TRBJ1-5,CASSGGTGVHQPQHF,TGTGCCAGCAGTGGTGGGACAGGGGTTCATCAGCCCCAGCATTTT
NA,NA,14,TRBV5-1,TRBJ1-6,CASSLYTGNSPLHF,TGCGCCAGCAGCTTGTACACGGGGAATTCACCCCTCCACTTT
TRBD1,few,15,TRBV5-1,TRBJ2-5,CASSPRDRGRLPQYF,TGCGCCAGCAGCCCGAGGGACAGGGGGCGATTGCCCCAGTACTTC
TRBD2,NA,15,TRBV4-2,TRBJ2-7,CASSQDLAGPYEQYF,TGTGCCAGCAGCCAAGATCTAGCGGGCCCCTACGAGCAGTACTTC
NA,NA,14,TRBV6-5,TRBJ1-1,CASSYLRGRPEAFF,TGTGCCAGCAGTTACCTTCGGGGCCGCCCTGAAGCTTTCTTT
NA,NA,15,TRBV20-1,TRBJ2-3,CSARDLEPHTDTQYF,TGCAGTGCTAGAGATCTGGAACCCCACACAGATACGCAGTATTTT
NA,few,15,TRBV10-2,TRBJ2-2,CATLPGLKSSGELFF,TGCGCCACCCTTCCGGGACTCAAGTCCAGCGGGGAGCTGTTTTTT
TRBD2,NA,15,TRBV10-1,TRBJ2-7,CASKGPAGVTYEQYF,TGCGCCAGCAAGGGCCCAGCGGGAGTCACCTACGAGCAGTACTTC
TRBD1,few,17,TRBV27,TRBJ2-7,CASSLSNPDRGLYEQYF,TGTGCCAGCAGTTTATCGAATCCCGACAGGGGCCTCTACGAGCAGTACTTC
NA,NA,14,TRBV6-5,TRBJ1-1,CASSSRPRGTEAFF,TGTGCCAGCAGTTCCCGGCCAAGGGGCACTGAAGCTTTCTTT
NA,few,15,TRBV27,TRBJ2-3,CASSLNGGSADTQYF,TGTGCCAGCAGTTTAAATGGGGGGAGTGCAGATACGCAGTATTTT
NA,NA,15,TRBV3-1,TRBJ2-6,CASSQDLGGANVLTF,TGTGCCAGCAGCCAAGACCTAGGTGGGGCCAACGTCCTGACTTTC
NA,NA,14,TRBV6-1,TRBJ2-7,CASSWSSGTYEQYF,TGTGCCAGCAGCTGGTCCAGCGGAACCTACGAGCAGTACTTC
NA,few,15,TRBV12-3/TRBV12-4,TRBJ1-6,CASSSGTARVSPLHF,TGTGCCAGCAGTTCCGGGACGGCCCGAGTTTCACCCCTCCACTTT
TRBD2,NA,17,TRBV28,TRBJ2-3,CASSLWSLAASTDTQYF,TGTGCCAGCAGTTTATGGTCGCTAGCGGCCAGCACAGATACGCAGTATTTT
TRBD2,many,16,TRBV12-3/TRBV12-4,TRBJ2-1,CASSPHSGSSYNEQFF,TGTGCCAGCAGTCCACATAGCGGGAGCTCCTACAATGAGCAGTTCTTC
NA,few,11,TRBV30,TRBJ1-3,CAWSAGNTIYF,TGTGCCTGGAGTGCCGGAAACACCATATATTTT
TRBD2,many,15,TRBV5-1,TRBJ2-7,CASSLGLAGGFEQYF,TGCGCCAGCAGCTTGGGACTAGCGGGAGGTTTCGAGCAGTACTTC
TRBD2,NA,16,TRBV28,TRBJ2-5,CASSFPSGRAQQTQYF,TGTGCCAGCAGTTTCCCTAGCGGGAGGGCTCAACAGACCCAGTACTTC
TRBD1,NA,13,TRBV28,TRBJ2-7,CASILTGGYEQYF,TGTGCCAGCATCCTGACAGGGGGCTACGAGCAGTACTTC
TRBD2,few,16,TRBV5-4,TRBJ2-2,CASSFGLAGSTGELFF,TGTGCCAGCAGCTTTGGACTAGCGGGTTCTACCGGGGAGCTGTTTTTT
NA,NA,11,TRBV20-1,TRBJ2-1,CSARVVNEQFF,TGCAGTGCTAGAGTGGTCAATGAGCAGTTCTTC
NA,NA,13,TRBV7-2,TRBJ2-5,CASSGALGETQYF,TGTGCCAGCAGCGGGGCCCTAGGCGAGACCCAGTACTTC
NA,once,15,TRBV5-1,TRBJ2-5,CASNLGPGTLETQYF,TGCGCCAGCAACCTAGGCCCCGGGACGTTAGAGACCCAGTACTTC
NA,NA,15,TRBV19,TRBJ1-1,CASSMYRNLNTEAFF,TGTGCCAGTAGTATGTATAGGAACCTGAACACTGAAGCTTTCTTT
TRBD2,many,16,TRBV7-2,TRBJ2-5,CASSPGLAGGLGTQYF,TGTGCCAGCAGCCCCGGACTAGCGGGAGGGCTGGGGACCCAGTACTTC
TRBD2,many,16,TRBV7-2,TRBJ2-5,CASSPRLAGGQETQYF,TGTGCCAGCAGCCCCAGGCTAGCGGGAGGGCAAGAGACCCAGTACTTC